What follows are 9 T cell receptor beta chains derived from one specimen sequenced in a study of blood T cell repertoires in COVID-19. The table came from immunoSEQ multiplex PCR; TCRdb's copy has only in-frame clones and leaves some out. Among 200,000 or so clones listed, roughly 76% were seen once. Sequenced material: peripheral blood. All receptors derive from a woman older than 75 with COVID-19, enrolled during active disease.

The chain combines TRBV9 with TRBJ1-6; D perhaps matches TRBD1 (5 bases). The CDR3 covers 16 residues. The germline V gene has CDR1 SGDLS and CDR2 YYNGEE. V lost 4 bases and J 7 bases, leaving 18 bases between the germline ends. The CDR3 region has the DNA TGTGCCAGCAGCCCTAGACCGACAGAGCTAAATTCACCCCTCCACTTT. It translates to CASSPRPTELNSPLHF.

The rearrangement joins TRBV27 to TRBJ2-5; 12 positions match TRBD2. The V segment lost 3 bases and the J segment 3 bases; nucleotides outside the gene matches: 8. The CDR3 totals 17 residues. Germline assignment: CDR1 MNHEY and CDR2 SMNVEV (reference sequence). CDR3 DNA: TGTGCCAGCAGTTTGTATGCTAGCGGGAGGGCCGAAGAGACCCAGTACTTC. Its translation is CASSLYASGRAEETQYF.

This sequence joins TRBV28 and TRBJ2-1; 11 bases align to TRBD2. The ends lost 7 bases at V and 1 base at J; junction bases unmatched: 0. This CDR3 contains 14 residues. Per the germline V gene, CDR1 is MDHEN and CDR2 is SYDVKM. DNA for the CDR3: TGTGCCAGCATAGCGGGAGGGTCCTACAATGAGCAGTTCTTC. Its translation is CASIAGGSYNEQFF.

This clone was seen once. The chain uses TRBV9 and TRBJ1-2; D gene unclear. V was trimmed by 0 bases and J by 0 bases, leaving 9 bases between them. In germline, CDR1 is SGDLS, CDR2 YYNGEE. This CDR3 comprises 15 residues. CDR3 nucleotides: TGTGCCAGCAGCGTAGCGCCGGGGTCTAACTATGGCTACACCTTC. This codes for CASSVAPGSNYGYTF.

This chain joins TRBV6-5 and TRBJ2-1; 9 bases line up with TRBD2. V dropped 10 bases and J dropped 7; count of bases not matched to a gene: 14. CDR3 size: 15 residues. The germline CDR1 and CDR2 sequences are MNHEY and SVGAGI. The DNA of the CDR3 is TGTGCCACCCGTTGGGGTAGCGGGAGAAGGAATGAGCAGTTCTTC. It specifies CATRWGSGRRNEQFF.

This rearrangement joins TRBV28 to TRBJ2-1; 16 bases match TRBD2. This CDR3 spans 17 amino acids. Germline V gives CDR1 MDHEN, CDR2 SYDVKM. V shed 6 bases and J 7 bases; nucleotides not matched to a gene: 9. This CDR3 reads CASRSTGTSGRANEQFF. DNA for the CDR3: TGTGCCAGCAGATCTACCGGGACTAGCGGGAGGGCAAATGAGCAGTTCTTC.

The gene calls are TRBV7-9 and TRBJ2-3; D possibly corresponds to TRBD2 (6 bases). Germline V gene lookup returns CDR1 SEHNR and CDR2 FQNEAQ (reference sequence). The CDR3 length is 19 residues. V lost 1 base and J lost 0, with 20 bases in between. For the CDR3, the DNA is TGTGCCAGCAGCTTAGTGGGGGGTACGGGCTTGATTAGCACAGATACGCAGTATTTT. This encodes CASSLVGGTGLISTDTQYF.

The V gene is TRBV30, the J gene TRBJ1-1, with 8 nucleotides matching TRBD1. The germline CDR1 and CDR2 sequences are GTSNPN and SVGIG (reference sequence). Trimming removed 7 bases from V and 6 bases from J; junction bases left unmatched: 4. The CDR3 spans 11 residues. This CDR3 is CALQGGPEAFF. For the CDR3, the DNA is TGTGCCTTACAGGGGGGCCCTGAAGCTTTCTTT.

V is TRBV5-1 and J is TRBJ1-1; TRBD1 is a possible D gene (5 bases). Germline V gene sequence: CDR1 SGHRS, CDR2 YFSETQ. Between the trimmed V and J ends, which lost 8 bases and 1 base, there was a span of 15 bases. This CDR3 has 14 residues. CDR3 protein: CASSFGAQNTEAFF. The DNA for the CDR3 is TGCGCCAGTTCATTTGGGGCCCAGAACACTGAAGCTTTCTTT.